This is a list of T cell receptor beta chains from one sample in a study of CD8+ T cells in alopecia areata. The table came from immunoSEQ multiplex PCR; TCRdb's copy has only in-frame clones and leaves some out. The sample lists 150,000 or so clones, roughly 58% occurring once. Material: CD4+ T cells sorted from blood, obtained around week 55, from a patient treated with tofacitinib. These receptors originate from a human donor with alopecia areata. CDR3s include the opening cysteine and the closing phenylalanine or tryptophan. The order of the fields is J gene, V gene, D gene, clone size, CDR3 protein, CDR3 DNA. The D gene is left open where the match is weak. Clone size is stated in some rows and not others, as once, few, many or a class when expanded.

j_call: TRBJ2-7
v_call: TRBV4-1
d_call: TRBD2
clone_size: -
cdr3_aa: CASSQDFERGFYEQYF
cdr3_nt: TGCGCCAGCAGCCAAGATTTTGAGCGGGGGTTCTACGAGCAGTACTTC

j_call: TRBJ1-5
v_call: TRBV1
d_call: -
clone_size: few
cdr3_aa: CTSSQPRGGNQPQHF
cdr3_nt: TGCACCAGCAGCCAACCCAGAGGTGGGAATCAGCCCCAGCATTTT

j_call: TRBJ1-1
v_call: TRBV10-3
d_call: -
clone_size: -
cdr3_aa: CAIAARQNTEAFF
cdr3_nt: TGTGCCATCGCAGCAAGACAGAACACTGAAGCTTTCTTT

j_call: TRBJ2-5
v_call: TRBV29-1
d_call: TRBD2
clone_size: -
cdr3_aa: CSALGGGKETQYF
cdr3_nt: TGCAGCGCCCTTGGGGGGGGGAAAGAGACCCAGTACTTC

j_call: TRBJ2-1
v_call: TRBV14
d_call: -
clone_size: -
cdr3_aa: CASSRLRTDYNEQFF
cdr3_nt: TGTGCCAGCAGCCGACTACGGACAGATTACAATGAGCAGTTCTTC

j_call: TRBJ1-5
v_call: TRBV30
d_call: -
clone_size: -
cdr3_aa: CAWSVLTDDQPQHF
cdr3_nt: TGTGCCTGGAGTGTACTTACGGACGATCAGCCCCAGCATTTT

j_call: TRBJ2-5
v_call: TRBV29-1
d_call: -
clone_size: few
cdr3_aa: CSALLSGRETQYF
cdr3_nt: TGCAGCGCCCTCCTGTCCGGTCGGGAGACCCAGTACTTC

j_call: TRBJ2-3
v_call: TRBV5-6
d_call: -
clone_size: once
cdr3_aa: CASSLRQVYTDTQYF
cdr3_nt: TGTGCCAGCAGCTTGAGGCAGGTCTACACAGATACGCAGTATTTT

j_call: TRBJ1-5
v_call: TRBV19
d_call: TRBD1
clone_size: many
cdr3_aa: CASKRAQGAGNQPQHF
cdr3_nt: TGTGCCAGTAAGAGGGCACAGGGGGCTGGGAATCAGCCCCAGCATTTT

j_call: TRBJ2-3
v_call: TRBV29-1
d_call: -
clone_size: few
cdr3_aa: CSVEGGGDTQYF
cdr3_nt: TGCAGCGTTGAAGGGGGTGGAGATACGCAGTATTTT

j_call: TRBJ2-3
v_call: TRBV29-1
d_call: -
clone_size: once
cdr3_aa: CSVLLKLAYTQYF
cdr3_nt: TGCAGCGTTCTTCTTAAACTGGCATATACGCAGTATTTT

j_call: TRBJ2-2
v_call: TRBV30
d_call: -
clone_size: -
cdr3_aa: CAWGPGIPGELFF
cdr3_nt: TGTGCCTGGGGCCCGGGCATACCTGGGGAGCTGTTTTTT

j_call: TRBJ2-6
v_call: TRBV30
d_call: -
clone_size: -
cdr3_aa: CAWTAPSGANVLTF
cdr3_nt: TGTGCCTGGACGGCACCCTCTGGGGCCAACGTCCTGACTTTC

j_call: TRBJ2-1
v_call: TRBV29-1
d_call: TRBD1
clone_size: few
cdr3_aa: CSVERDRLYNEQFF
cdr3_nt: TGCAGCGTTGAACGGGACAGGCTCTACAATGAGCAGTTCTTC

j_call: TRBJ1-2
v_call: TRBV7-9
d_call: -
clone_size: -
cdr3_aa: CAFRGSQGATYGYTF
cdr3_nt: TGTGCCTTCCGGGGCAGTCAAGGGGCAACCTATGGCTACACCTTC

j_call: TRBJ2-6
v_call: TRBV27
d_call: -
clone_size: -
cdr3_aa: CASSQGSGANVLTF
cdr3_nt: TGTGCCAGCAGCCAGGGATCCGGGGCCAACGTCCTGACTTTC

j_call: TRBJ1-4
v_call: TRBV14
d_call: -
clone_size: -
cdr3_aa: CASSPWGGEKLFF
cdr3_nt: TGTGCCAGCAGCCCATGGGGTGGTGAAAAACTGTTTTTT

j_call: TRBJ2-5
v_call: TRBV7-2
d_call: TRBD2
clone_size: -
cdr3_aa: CASSPRWGTSGGIQETQYF
cdr3_nt: TGTGCCAGCAGCCCTCGCTGGGGGACTAGCGGGGGCATACAAGAGACCCAGTACTTC

j_call: TRBJ1-2
v_call: TRBV5-1
d_call: -
clone_size: -
cdr3_aa: CASSLEGAVPTLGYTF
cdr3_nt: TGCGCCAGCAGCTTGGAAGGTGCAGTGCCTACGCTCGGCTACACCTTC

j_call: TRBJ1-3
v_call: TRBV29-1
d_call: TRBD1
clone_size: once
cdr3_aa: CSVQDRGNTIYF
cdr3_nt: TGCAGCGTCCAGGACAGGGGGAACACCATATATTTT

j_call: TRBJ2-3
v_call: TRBV2
d_call: TRBD2
clone_size: -
cdr3_aa: CASSGASGGAVSTQYF
cdr3_nt: TGTGCCAGCAGTGGCGCTAGCGGGGGGGCGGTGAGTACGCAGTATTTT

j_call: TRBJ1-1
v_call: TRBV13
d_call: -
clone_size: -
cdr3_aa: CASSRRGVNTEAFF
cdr3_nt: TGTGCCAGCAGTCGACGAGGGGTGAACACTGAAGCTTTCTTT

j_call: TRBJ2-7
v_call: TRBV6-5
d_call: -
clone_size: once
cdr3_aa: CASSYLPGEGYEQYF
cdr3_nt: TGTGCCAGCAGTTACTTGCCGGGGGAAGGATACGAGCAGTACTTC

j_call: TRBJ2-1
v_call: TRBV7-9
d_call: TRBD2
clone_size: few
cdr3_aa: CASGAGTSGNNEQFF
cdr3_nt: TGTGCCAGCGGGGCCGGGACTAGCGGGAATAATGAGCAGTTCTTC

j_call: TRBJ1-2
v_call: TRBV2
d_call: TRBD1
clone_size: -
cdr3_aa: CASSPKKTGGYYGYTF
cdr3_nt: TGTGCCAGCAGTCCAAAAAAAACAGGGGGCTACTATGGCTACACCTTC

j_call: TRBJ2-5
v_call: TRBV5-6
d_call: -
clone_size: -
cdr3_aa: CASSLGATRETQYF
cdr3_nt: TGTGCCAGCAGCTTGGGGGCGACCAGGGAGACCCAGTACTTC

j_call: TRBJ1-2
v_call: TRBV2
d_call: -
clone_size: few
cdr3_aa: CASSADRNYGYTF
cdr3_nt: TGTGCCAGCAGTGCCGACAGAAACTATGGCTACACCTTC

j_call: TRBJ1-2
v_call: TRBV30
d_call: -
clone_size: few
cdr3_aa: CAWVRANYGYTF
cdr3_nt: TGTGCCTGGGTGAGGGCTAACTATGGCTACACCTTC

j_call: TRBJ1-1
v_call: TRBV29-1
d_call: TRBD1
clone_size: -
cdr3_aa: CSTTTGAGTEAFF
cdr3_nt: TGCAGCACAACGACAGGGGCCGGAACTGAAGCTTTCTTT

j_call: TRBJ2-3
v_call: TRBV5-1
d_call: -
clone_size: -
cdr3_aa: CASSLALAGRTDTQYF
cdr3_nt: TGCGCCAGCAGCTTGGCCTTAGCAGGACGCACAGATACGCAGTATTTT

j_call: TRBJ2-7
v_call: TRBV6-5
d_call: -
clone_size: few
cdr3_aa: CASNAQASSYEQYF
cdr3_nt: TGTGCCAGCAACGCGCAGGCCAGCTCCTACGAGCAGTACTTC

j_call: TRBJ2-5
v_call: TRBV6-5
d_call: -
clone_size: -
cdr3_aa: CASSTGLRETQYF
cdr3_nt: TGTGCCAGCAGTACGGGGCTACGAGAGACCCAGTACTTC

j_call: TRBJ1-1
v_call: TRBV29-1
d_call: -
clone_size: few
cdr3_aa: CSGNRVRGTEAFF
cdr3_nt: TGCAGCGGGAACAGGGTGAGAGGCACTGAAGCTTTCTTT

j_call: TRBJ2-7
v_call: TRBV25-1
d_call: -
clone_size: -
cdr3_aa: CASSEPERPHYEQYF
cdr3_nt: TGTGCCAGCAGTGAACCAGAGAGACCCCACTACGAGCAGTACTTC

j_call: TRBJ2-5
v_call: TRBV5-6
d_call: -
clone_size: -
cdr3_aa: CASSPRSQETQYF
cdr3_nt: TGTGCCAGCAGCCCGCGCTCCCAAGAGACCCAGTACTTC

j_call: TRBJ1-1
v_call: TRBV7-9
d_call: TRBD1
clone_size: -
cdr3_aa: CASSSRGQSNEAFF
cdr3_nt: TGTGCCAGCAGCTCGAGGGGACAGTCAAATGAAGCTTTCTTT

j_call: TRBJ1-4
v_call: TRBV30
d_call: TRBD1
clone_size: -
cdr3_aa: CARSTGSEKLFF
cdr3_nt: TGTGCCAGGTCGACAGGGAGTGAAAAACTGTTTTTT

j_call: TRBJ2-7
v_call: TRBV5-5
d_call: -
clone_size: few
cdr3_aa: CASSFRQEQYF
cdr3_nt: TGTGCCAGCAGCTTCCGACAAGAGCAGTACTTC

j_call: TRBJ2-2
v_call: TRBV6-5
d_call: -
clone_size: -
cdr3_aa: CASSYGGFGLFF
cdr3_nt: TGTGCCAGCAGTTACGGGGGTTTTGGGCTGTTTTTT

j_call: TRBJ2-5
v_call: TRBV5-4
d_call: -
clone_size: -
cdr3_aa: CASSFYSSGTQYF
cdr3_nt: TGTGCCAGCAGCTTCTACTCCTCCGGGACCCAGTACTTC

j_call: TRBJ2-7
v_call: TRBV7-9
d_call: -
clone_size: -
cdr3_aa: CASSLYVSEQYF
cdr3_nt: TGTGCCAGCAGCTTATATGTTAGCGAGCAGTACTTC

j_call: TRBJ1-1
v_call: TRBV29-1
d_call: TRBD1
clone_size: once
cdr3_aa: CSVRSRDRGNTEAFF
cdr3_nt: TGCAGCGTTCGCTCTCGGGACAGGGGGAACACTGAAGCTTTCTTT

j_call: TRBJ2-3
v_call: TRBV19
d_call: -
clone_size: -
cdr3_aa: CASSIWGGTDTQYF
cdr3_nt: TGTGCCAGTAGCATTTGGGGGGGCACAGATACGCAGTATTTT